These T cell receptor beta chains were read from a single sample in a study of blood T cell repertoires in COVID-19. TCRdb keeps only in-frame clones here, not all; method: immunoSEQ multiplex PCR. The table lists roughly 88,000 clones, 70% to 90% of them singletons. Sequenced: peripheral blood. These receptors originate from a woman aged 60-75 years with COVID-19, enrolled during active disease. Each CDR3 is given with its conserved first and last residue. Fields, in order: clone size, D gene, J gene, V gene, CDR3 protein, CDR3 DNA. The D gene is left open where the match is weak. Expanded clones get a size class; other rows say once, few or many, or leave the size out.

size: .; D: .; J: TRBJ2-2; V: TRBV4-1; CDR3: CASSQGGATGELFF; DNA: TGCGCCAGCAGCCAAGGTGGGGCTACCGGGGAGCTGTTTTTT
size: .; D: .; J: TRBJ1-3; V: TRBV10-1; CDR3: CASSDSPGLRTGNTIYF; DNA: TGCGCCAGCAGTGACTCCCCGGGACTCAGAACTGGAAACACCATATATTTT
size: .; D: .; J: TRBJ2-2; V: TRBV18; CDR3: CASSQDMNTGELFF; DNA: TGTGCCAGCTCCCAAGACATGAACACCGGGGAGCTGTTTTTT
size: .; D: .; J: TRBJ2-3; V: TRBV2; CDR3: CASSPRRAGTDTQYF; DNA: TGTGCCAGCAGCCCCCGCCGAGCCGGCACAGATACGCAGTATTTT
size: .; D: TRBD1; J: TRBJ2-7; V: TRBV5-1; CDR3: CASSLGTGNHYEQYF; DNA: TGCGCCAGCAGCTTGGGGACAGGGAACCACTACGAGCAGTACTTC
size: .; D: TRBD1; J: TRBJ1-4; V: TRBV9; CDR3: CASSADPGTGEEKLFF; DNA: TGTGCCAGCAGCGCCGACCCCGGGACAGGAGAGGAAAAACTGTTTTTT
size: .; D: TRBD1; J: TRBJ1-5; V: TRBV28; CDR3: CASRPTGVGNQPQHF; DNA: TGTGCCAGCAGGCCGACAGGGGTGGGCAATCAGCCCCAGCATTTT
size: .; D: TRBD1; J: TRBJ2-7; V: TRBV9; CDR3: CASSVGGRGTGDEQYF; DNA: TGTGCCAGCAGCGTAGGGGGGCGCGGGACAGGGGACGAGCAGTACTTC
size: .; D: TRBD2; J: TRBJ2-1; V: TRBV7-2; CDR3: CASSSQAGGLDEQFF; DNA: TGTGCCAGCAGCTCCCAAGCGGGGGGGCTCGATGAGCAGTTCTTC
size: .; D: .; J: TRBJ1-2; V: TRBV5-1; CDR3: CASSSGSLAGYGYTF; DNA: TGCGCCAGCAGCTCCGGGAGCTTGGCGGGCTATGGCTACACCTTC
size: .; D: .; J: TRBJ2-2; V: TRBV19; CDR3: CASTSFLTANTGELFF; DNA: TGTGCCAGTACCTCCTTTCTAACAGCCAACACCGGGGAGCTGTTTTTT
size: once; D: .; J: TRBJ1-1; V: TRBV7-2; CDR3: CASSHQAGNTEAFF; DNA: TGTGCCAGCAGCCATCAGGCGGGGAACACTGAAGCTTTCTTT
size: .; D: TRBD1; J: TRBJ2-3; V: TRBV6-5; CDR3: CASTNRGPSTDTQYF; DNA: TGTGCCAGCACCAACAGGGGCCCTAGCACAGATACGCAGTATTTT
size: .; D: .; J: TRBJ2-7; V: TRBV20-1; CDR3: CSARLRYEQYF; DNA: TGCAGTGCTAGACTCCGCTACGAGCAGTACTTC
size: .; D: .; J: TRBJ1-2; V: TRBV5-8; CDR3: CASSLGEYGYTF; DNA: TGTGCCAGCAGCTTGGGGGAGTATGGCTACACCTTC
size: .; D: .; J: TRBJ2-1; V: TRBV7-9; CDR3: CASSPRGGAYNEQFF; DNA: TGTGCCAGCAGTCCTAGAGGGGGGGCCTATAATGAGCAGTTCTTC
size: .; D: .; J: TRBJ1-3; V: TRBV7-9; CDR3: CASSLQGISGNTIYF; DNA: TGTGCCAGCAGCTTACAGGGGATTTCGGGAAACACCATATATTTT
size: .; D: .; J: TRBJ2-7; V: TRBV5-1; CDR3: CASSGGSSDEQYF; DNA: TGCGCCAGCAGCGGAGGGTCTTCTGACGAGCAGTACTTC
size: .; D: .; J: TRBJ1-4; V: TRBV5-8; CDR3: CASSLGQGSLEKLFF; DNA: TGTGCCAGCAGCTTGGGGCAGGGGAGTTTGGAAAAACTGTTTTTT
size: .; D: .; J: TRBJ2-4; V: TRBV9; CDR3: CASSSQDSATIQYF; DNA: TGTGCCAGCAGCTCCCAGGACTCGGCGACCATTCAGTACTTC
size: .; D: TRBD2; J: TRBJ2-5; V: TRBV10-3; CDR3: CAISGGTRQETQYF; DNA: TGTGCCATCAGTGGTGGGACTAGACAAGAGACCCAGTACTTC
size: .; D: TRBD1; J: TRBJ1-2; V: TRBV29-1; CDR3: CSVRTADRDYGYTF; DNA: TGCAGCGTTCGCACTGCTGACAGGGATTACGGCTACACCTTC
size: .; D: TRBD1; J: TRBJ1-1; V: TRBV4-3; CDR3: CASSQGGQGNTEAFF; DNA: TGCGCCAGCAGCCAGGGAGGACAGGGGAACACTGAAGCTTTCTTT
size: .; D: .; J: TRBJ2-3; V: TRBV9; CDR3: CASSVVAGSTDTQYF; DNA: TGTGCCAGCAGCGTAGTGGCGGGGAGCACAGATACGCAGTATTTT
size: .; D: TRBD1; J: TRBJ2-3; V: TRBV7-2; CDR3: CASSPGQGFDTQYF; DNA: TGTGCCAGCAGTCCTGGACAGGGGTTCGATACGCAGTATTTT
size: .; D: TRBD1; J: TRBJ1-2; V: TRBV14; CDR3: CASSQGTGIGYTF; DNA: TGTGCCAGCAGCCAAGGGACAGGGATTGGCTACACCTTC
size: .; D: .; J: TRBJ2-1; V: TRBV11-2; CDR3: CASSLDTWSSYNEQFF; DNA: TGTGCCAGCAGCTTGGATACATGGAGCTCCTACAATGAGCAGTTCTTC
size: .; D: .; J: TRBJ1-4; V: TRBV18; CDR3: CASSPTLLGGDGPLNEKLFF; DNA: TGTGCCAGCTCACCTACCCTCTTGGGAGGGGACGGCCCCCTTAATGAAAAACTGTTTTTT
size: few; D: TRBD2; J: TRBJ2-7; V: TRBV20-1; CDR3: CSASGVRGTTDSRQYF; DNA: TGCAGTGCTAGTGGGGTGCGTGGGACTACTGATTCTCGGCAGTACTTC
size: .; D: TRBD1; J: TRBJ1-5; V: TRBV6-5; CDR3: CASSYDRADQPQHF; DNA: TGTGCCAGCAGTTATGACAGGGCTGATCAGCCCCAGCATTTT
size: .; D: .; J: TRBJ1-3; V: TRBV29-1; CDR3: CSVERLADTIYF; DNA: TGCAGCGTTGAGAGGTTGGCCGACACCATATATTTT
size: .; D: .; J: TRBJ2-7; V: TRBV5-6; CDR3: CASSLAVEGLPYEQYF; DNA: TGTGCCAGCAGCTTGGCCGTGGAGGGCCTGCCCTACGAGCAGTACTTC
size: .; D: .; J: TRBJ2-5; V: TRBV5-5; CDR3: CASSLAGEGETQYF; DNA: TGTGCCAGCAGCTTGGCAGGGGAAGGAGAGACCCAGTACTTC
size: .; D: TRBD1; J: TRBJ2-1; V: TRBV27; CDR3: CASSYAGGSYNEQFF; DNA: TGTGCCAGCAGTTACGCAGGGGGTTCCTACAATGAGCAGTTCTTC
size: .; D: .; J: TRBJ2-3; V: TRBV12-3/TRBV12-4; CDR3: CASLGQSTDTQYF; DNA: TGTGCCAGCTTGGGACAAAGCACAGATACGCAGTATTTT